This passage covers 8 T cell receptor beta chains from one sample sequenced in a study of blood T cell repertoires in COVID-19. Assay used: immunoSEQ multiplex PCR; TCRdb lists only in-frame clones, some missing. Among more than 50,000 clones listed, more than 60% were seen once. The sample was peripheral blood. These receptors came from a woman aged 70-85 years with acute or convalescent COVID-19.

This clone was observed a handful of times. The rearrangement links TRBV29-1 to TRBJ1-1, with D perhaps TRBD1 (5 bases). There are 14 residues in the CDR3. Per germline, CDR1 SQVTM and CDR2 ANQGSEA. Deletions cut 5 bases from V and 1 base from J, with 14 bases between. DNA of the CDR3: TGCAGCGTTTGGACACCCGCGAGGAACACTGAAGCTTTCTTT. Amino acids: CSVWTPARNTEAFF.

In its sample, this clone was seen once. The chain is built from TRBV5-1 and TRBJ2-5; D unresolved. The CDR3 has 13 residues. V was clipped by 0 bases and J by 4 bases, with 7 bases between them. Germline V gene lookup returns CDR1 SGHRS and CDR2 YFSETQ. The CDR3 DNA sequence: TGCGCCAGCAGCTTGGGAATCGGAGAGACCCAGTACTTC. Its protein is CASSLGIGETQYF.

The J gene is TRBJ2-3, the V gene TRBV9, with 15 bases fitting TRBD2. V was clipped by 7 bases and J by 0 bases; unmatched bases: 6. This CDR3 is 17 amino acids long. Germline-derived CDR1 and CDR2 are SGDLS and YYNGEE. The CDR3 DNA reads TGTGCCAGCGACGGACTAGCGGGGGGGCCGAGCACAGATACGCAGTATTTT. Residues: CASDGLAGGPSTDTQYF.

This rearrangement joins TRBV18 to TRBJ1-3; 7 bases line up with TRBD1. Germline lookup yields CDR1 KGHSH and CDR2 LQKENI. The length of the CDR3 is 17 residues. Trimming cost V 4 bases and J 3 bases; bases outside gene matches: 12. The CDR3 nucleotides are TGTGCCAGCTCACTCTACCCGGACAGGTTCAGTGGAAACACCATATATTTT. Translation: CASSLYPDRFSGNTIYF.

V gene TRBV13 combines with J gene TRBJ2-5; the D gene is possibly TRBD1 (5 bases). Trimming took 0 bases from V and 2 from J, leaving 13 bases between them. CDR1 is PRHDT and CDR2 is FYEKMQ in the germline V gene (reference sequence). CDR3 length: 16 amino acids. The CDR3 bases are TGTGCCAGCAGCTTAGGCTCAGGGTACCTTCAAGAGACCCAGTACTTC. Encoded protein: CASSLGSGYLQETQYF.

The rearrangement links TRBV20-1 to TRBJ1-3; no firm D call. The CDR3 contains 11 residues. Germline V CDR1 and CDR2: DFQATT, SNEGSKA (reference sequence). The V and J ends lost 6 bases and 4 bases respectively, with 7 bases between them. The CDR3 region has the DNA TGCAGTGCCCCCGTGGGAAACACCATATATTTT. It translates to CSAPVGNTIYF.

This clone was counted once. V and J are TRBV14 and TRBJ2-3; TRBD2 matches at 14 bases. The germline CDR1 and CDR2 sequences are SGHDN and FVKESK. This CDR3 is built from 19 residues. V shed 4 bases and J 4 bases; nucleotides not matched to a gene: 13. The CDR3 loop is CASSRAGTSGGSRADTQYF. In DNA form, the CDR3 reads TGTGCCAGCAGCCGCGCCGGGACTAGCGGGGGCTCGAGGGCAGATACGCAGTATTTT.

The chain recombines TRBV9 with TRBJ1-2; a weak D match, TRBD1 (5 bases). The length of the CDR3 is 14 residues. Trimming left V 0 bases short and J 7 bases short, with 13 bases between. The germline gives CDR1 SGDLS, CDR2 YYNGEE. The CDR3 region is CASSVAGEPGGYTF. In DNA form, the CDR3 reads TGTGCCAGCAGCGTAGCGGGGGAGCCAGGTGGCTACACCTTC.